These 18 T cell receptor beta chains were sequenced from one sample in a study of blood T cell repertoires in COVID-19. Here immunoSEQ multiplex PCR was the method, and the copy in TCRdb shows in-frame clones only, minus some. The sample lists a few hundred thousand clones, under 90% occurring once. The sequenced sample was PBMCs or T cells enriched from blood (not recorded which). The receptor set was obtained from a man aged 40-49 years who had recovered from COVID-19.

Only one count was recorded for this clone. The chain recombines TRBV10-3 with TRBJ1-1, with 7 positions matching TRBD1. V lost 0 bases and J lost 1; bases outside the gene matches: 5. The CDR3 has 16 amino acids. Germline values: CDR1 ENHRY, CDR2 SYGVKD. CDR3 amino acids: CAISESAGQKNTEAFF. Here the CDR3 DNA reads TGTGCCATCAGTGAGTCTGCGGGACAGAAGAACACTGAAGCTTTCTTT.

This clone was seen a single time. The rearrangement joins TRBV5-4 to TRBJ2-1; TRBD2 is a possible D gene (5 bases). Germline lookup yields CDR1 SGHNT and CDR2 YYREEE (reference sequence). This CDR3 has 14 amino acids. V gave up 1 base and J gave up 3 bases, with 8 bases separating them. CDR3: CASSLFTSYNEQFF. The CDR3 nucleotides are TGTGCCAGCAGCTTGTTCACTAGCTACAATGAGCAGTTCTTC. Filled out from reference TRBV5-4 and TRBJ2-1, the complete variable domain reads ETGVTQSPTHLIKTRGQQVTLRCSSQSGHNTVSWYQQALGQGPQFIFQYYREEENGRGNFPPRFSGLQFPNYSSELNVNALELDDSALYLCASSLFTSYNEQFFGPGTRLTVL.

V gene TRBV9 combines with J gene TRBJ2-5, with D perhaps matching TRBD2 (7 bases). V was shortened by 0 bases and J by 4 bases, with 13 bases between the two germline ends. The CDR3 loop spans 15 amino acids. Germline V CDR1 and CDR2: SGDLS, YYNGEE. The CDR3: CASSVAGGAGETQYF. The CDR3 DNA is TGTGCCAGCAGCGTAGCTGGGGGGGCCGGAGAGACCCAGTACTTC. The whole variable domain, filled in from reference TRBV9 and TRBJ2-5, reads DSGVTQTPKHLITATGQRVTLRCSPRSGDLSVYWYQQSLDQGLQFLIQYYNGEERAKGNILERFSAQQFPDLHSELNLSSLELGDSALYFCASSVAGGAGETQYFGPGTRLLVL.

The genes are TRBV19 and TRBJ2-7; TRBD2 aligns across 9 bases. The CDR3 loop spans 15 amino acids. Germline CDR1 reads LNHDA; CDR2 reads SQIVND (reference sequence). V was clipped by 7 bases and J by 0 bases; unmatched bases: 7. The CDR3, as DNA: TGTGCCAGTAATAGCGGGAGCGGCAGCTCCTACGAGCAGTACTTC. Protein: CASNSGSGSSYEQYF.

This chain connects TRBV7-8 to TRBJ1-2; TRBD1 matches at 8 bases. CDR1 SGHVS and CDR2 FQNEAQ come from the germline V gene. CDR3 length: 16 residues. V trimming: 3 bases; J trimming: 1 base; junction bases outside the gene matches: 7. CDR3 sequence (DNA): TGTGCCAGCAGCTTGCGACAGGGGTATTTTAACTATGGCTACACCTTC. Protein product: CASSLRQGYFNYGYTF.

The J gene is TRBJ1-1, the V gene TRBV7-2; 9 positions match TRBD1. The germline CDR1 and CDR2 sequences are SGHTA and FQGNSA. This CDR3 has 15 amino acids. With V trimmed by 5 bases and J by 11 bases, 15 bases remained unmatched. The CDR3 here is CASSPGPGQGVVAFF. The CDR3 region has the DNA TGTGCCAGCAGCCCGGGGCCGGGACAGGGTGTCGTGGCTTTCTTT.

The chain has TRBV21-1 and TRBJ1-1. TRBV21-1 is a pseudogene segment. This CDR3 has 14 residues. Here the CDR3 DNA reads TGTGCCAGCAGCAAAGCGCCGCGGAACACTGAAGCTTTCTTT. It codes for CASSKAPRNTEAFF.

V usage is TRBV20-1 and J usage is TRBJ1-2, with a possible D match to TRBD1 (5 bases). The CDR3 is 16 amino acids. Trimming took 3 bases from V and 0 from J, leaving 17 bases between them. Germline CDR1 and CDR2: DFQATT and SNEGSKA (reference sequence). The CDR3 loop reads CSASFGEGESNYGYTF. Here the CDR3 DNA reads TGCAGTGCTAGTTTTGGCGAAGGGGAATCTAACTATGGCTACACCTTC.

The rearrangement joins TRBV18 to TRBJ1-4; 10 nucleotides line up with TRBD1. CDR3 length: 15 amino acids. The J segment lost 11 bases and the V segment lost 4 bases, leaving 10 bases of the junction unmatched. Per the germline V gene, CDR1 is KGHSH and CDR2 is LQKENI. CDR3 protein: CASSLTTGGDQKLFF. CDR3 coding DNA: TGTGCCAGCTCACTTACGACAGGGGGCGACCAGAAACTGTTTTTT. The variable domain in full, with the rest retrieved from reference TRBV18 and TRBJ1-4, is NAGVMQNPRHLVRRRGQEARLRCSPMKGHSHVYWYRQLPEEGLKFMVYLQKENIIDESGMPKERFSAEFPKEGPSILRIQQVVRGDSAAYFCASSLTTGGDQKLFFGSGTQLSVL.

The V and J genes are TRBV9 and TRBJ2-3; D is perhaps TRBD1 (6 bases). CDR3 length equals 13 residues. The germline CDR1 and CDR2 sequences are SGDLS and YYNGEE. V lost 3 bases and J 7 bases, leaving 12 bases between the germline ends. The CDR3 reads CASSEGEPYTQYF. CDR3 DNA sequence: TGTGCCAGCAGCGAGGGGGAACCGTATACGCAGTATTTT.

The chain recombines TRBV19 with TRBJ1-2; no definite D call. Germline V CDR1 and CDR2: LNHDA, SQIVND (reference sequence). The CDR3 is 15 residues long. Trimming removed 8 bases at V and 1 base at J, with 17 bases between. The CDR3 nucleotides are TGTGCCAGTCTTAAAATGGCGGCCTATAACTATGGCTACACCTTC. It specifies CASLKMAAYNYGYTF.

Here the CDR3 reads CASSTVPHGYGGYTF. CDR3 nucleotides: TGTGCCAGCAGCACCGTCCCTCATGGGTACGGGGGCTACACCTTC. This chain uses TRBV7-9 with TRBJ1-2; D not resolved. The CDR3 runs to 15 residues. V was trimmed by 5 bases and J by 8 bases, leaving 21 bases between them. Looked up from germline, CDR1 is SEHNR and CDR2 is FQNEAQ (reference sequence).

This chain uses TRBV7-2 with TRBJ2-5; 10 nucleotides match TRBD2. The length of the CDR3 is 15 residues. Germline loops: CDR1 SGHTA, CDR2 FQGNSA. Germline trimming cut 7 bases from V and 5 bases from J; bases unmatched to any gene: 10. CDR3 sequence (DNA): TGTGCCAGCAATTCTCCTAGCGGGAGTTGGGAGACCCAGTACTTC. Encoded protein: CASNSPSGSWETQYF.

This clone occurred a few times. The chain carries TRBV27 and TRBJ2-1, with TRBD2 matching 8 bases. The CDR3 is 14 residues long. Germline loops: CDR1 MNHEY, CDR2 SMNVEV (reference sequence). The V segment lost 5 bases and the J segment 3 bases; nucleotides outside the gene matches: 3. CDR3 nucleotide sequence: TGTGCCAGCAGTGGGACTAGTGGCTACAATGAGCAGTTCTTC. It codes for CASSGTSGYNEQFF.

This chain links TRBV5-1 with TRBJ2-1; 7 bases line up with TRBD1. With V trimmed by 3 bases and J by 2 bases, 8 bases remained unmatched. CDR1 is SGHRS and CDR2 is YFSETQ in the germline V gene. The CDR3 totals 16 residues. CDR3 DNA sequence: TGCGCCAGCAGCTCATACCAGGGGGACACCTACAATGAGCAGTTCTTC. Protein sequence: CASSSYQGDTYNEQFF.

This clone was seen once. This chain uses TRBV5-1 with TRBJ2-1, with 9 bases aligning to TRBD2. The CDR3 spans 15 residues. The germline V gene has CDR1 SGHRS and CDR2 YFSETQ. Losses at the gene ends were 0 bases for V and 7 bases for J; bases not matched to a gene: 5. The CDR3 DNA sequence: TGCGCCAGCAGCTTGGGCCTCAGCGGGAGGAATGAGCAGTTCTTC. Its translation is CASSLGLSGRNEQFF.

This chain joins TRBV28 and TRBJ1-5; 12 bases match TRBD1. CDR1 is MDHEN and CDR2 is SYDVKM in the germline V gene. J was trimmed by 6 bases and V by 2 bases; bases with no gene match: 2. The CDR3 is 15 residues long. In DNA, the CDR3 is TGTGCCAGCAGTTTAAGGGACAGGGGGCTTCAGCCCCAGCATTTT. It translates to CASSLRDRGLQPQHF. The full variable domain, rest sourced from reference TRBV28 and TRBJ1-5, is DVKVTQSSRYLVKRTGEKVFLECVQDMDHENMFWYRQDPGLGLRLIYFSYDVKMKEKGDIPEGYSVSREKKERFSLILESASTNQTSMYLCASSLRDRGLQPQHFGDGTRLSIL.

The chain is built from TRBV11-2 and TRBJ2-5, with 10 bases aligning to TRBD2. Looked up from germline, CDR1 is SGHAT and CDR2 is FQNNGV. J lost 9 bases, V lost 5 bases, and 12 bases had no gene match. The CDR3 has 15 residues. CDR3 in DNA: TGTGCCAGCAGCGCCCGGACTAGCGGCAATGGGGCCCAGTACTTC. Translated, it gives CASSARTSGNGAQYF.